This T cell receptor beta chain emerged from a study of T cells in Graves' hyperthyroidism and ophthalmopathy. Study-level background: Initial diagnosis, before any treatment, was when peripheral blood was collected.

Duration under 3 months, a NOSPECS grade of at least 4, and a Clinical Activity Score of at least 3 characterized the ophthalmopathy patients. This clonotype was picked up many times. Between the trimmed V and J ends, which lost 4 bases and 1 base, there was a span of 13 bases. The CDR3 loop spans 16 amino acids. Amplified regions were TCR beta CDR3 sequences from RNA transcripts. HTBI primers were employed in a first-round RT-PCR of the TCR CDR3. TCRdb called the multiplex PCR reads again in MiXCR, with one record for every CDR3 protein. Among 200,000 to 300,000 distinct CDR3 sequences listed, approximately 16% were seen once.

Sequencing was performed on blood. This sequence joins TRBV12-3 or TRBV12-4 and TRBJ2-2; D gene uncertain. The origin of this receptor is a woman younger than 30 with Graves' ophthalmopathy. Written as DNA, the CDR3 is TGTGCCAGCAGTTCGCCCGGGTCAGAGAACACCGGGGAGCTGTTTTTT. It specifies CASSSPGSENTGELFF.